Below, 2 T cell receptor beta chains from the same sample are listed, as sequenced in a study of T cell responses to AZD1222 COVID-19 vaccine (dated by TCRdb to about 2021). According to the study, the label for this sample's time point signals: baseline before first vaccination. Library prep was done by the immunoSEQ multiplex PCR assay. Not all clones reach the TCRdb copy of this immuneACCESS table, which keeps in-frame sequences only. Checked studies attribute under half of the gap to unresolved V genes and leave the rest unexplained. Recorded for this sample are about 120,000 clones; approximately 85% of them occurred a single time. The top ten clonotypes cover about 8.5% of the sample. This sample comprised peripheral blood, obtained on day 0 of AZD1222 vaccination. The receptors were sampled from an adult in good health.

The chain has TRBV6-5 and TRBJ2-3; D not resolved. The CDR3 loop spans 13 amino acids. Germline V CDR1 and CDR2: MNHEY, SVGAGI. With 2 bases removed from V and 5 bases from J, the gap between germline ends came to 8 bases. Written as DNA, the CDR3 is TGTGCCAGCAGTTACGAGGTTGGAGATACGCAGTATTTT. Translated, it gives CASSYEVGDTQYF.

Only one count was recorded for this clone. V is TRBV14 and J is TRBJ1-6; D not certain. Germline CDR1 SGHDN, CDR2 FVKESK. The CDR3 consists of 14 residues. The germline V and J ends were trimmed by 4 bases and 7 bases, with 11 bases remaining between them. CDR3 nucleotide sequence: TGTGCCAGCAGCCTCGATATGGGGAATTCACCCCTCCACTTT. Its translation: CASSLDMGNSPLHF.